A single sample gave rise to the 30 T cell receptor beta chains below, sequenced in a study of OX40 agonist ivuxolimab in advanced cancers. Profiling relied on immunoSEQ multiplex PCR, and the TCRdb table lists in-frame clones only, not all of them. Here the sample spans about 99,000 clones, around 95% being singletons. The input for sequencing was CD4+ or CD8+ T cells sorted from blood, taken in a trial of the OX40 agonist ivuxolimab. The receptors shown here come from an adult with an advanced solid tumor such as melanoma, head and neck, liver or kidney cancer.

This chain connects TRBV5-6 to TRBJ2-2; D gene unclear. The CDR3 consists of 13 residues. Germline lookup yields CDR1 SGHDT and CDR2 YYEEEE. Trimming stripped 4 bases from V and 7 bases from J, with 11 bases between. The CDR3 DNA reads as TGTGCCAGCAGCCGCATTTCTAGCGGGGAGCTGTTTTTT. Its translation: CASSRISSGELFF.

This clone has only one observation. The genes are TRBV15 and TRBJ2-5, with TRBD1 matching over 8 bases. Trimming cost V 1 base and J 2 bases; bases outside gene matches: 6. Germline lookup yields CDR1 LNHNV and CDR2 YYDKDF (reference sequence). The length of the CDR3 is 16 residues. The CDR3 is CATSRAVGTGQETQYF. The CDR3 DNA follows: TGTGCCACCAGCAGAGCCGTCGGGACAGGTCAAGAGACCCAGTACTTC.

The rearrangement links TRBV7-9 to TRBJ1-1; unclear D gene. Trimming cost V 6 bases and J 3 bases, with 14 bases left between them. The germline CDR1 and CDR2 sequences are SEHNR and FQNEAQ (reference sequence). The CDR3 sequence is 14 residues long. CDR3 sequence (DNA): TGTGCCAGCAGGGCCTTCCCAGAGGACACTGAAGCTTTCTTT. This gives the protein CASRAFPEDTEAFF.

This clone was counted once. This chain uses TRBV7-9 with TRBJ2-1; no clear D. The germline gives CDR1 SEHNR, CDR2 FQNEAQ (reference sequence). The ends were cut back, 1 base at V and 5 bases at J, with 9 bases in the middle. The CDR3 totals 14 residues. CDR3 in amino acids: CASSLGDTNNEQFF. The CDR3 DNA is TGTGCCAGCAGCTTAGGAGACACCAACAATGAGCAGTTCTTC.

This chain uses TRBV28 with TRBJ1-1; 8 bases fit TRBD1. The germline V gene encodes CDR1 MDHEN and CDR2 SYDVKM. V lost 3 bases, J lost 6 bases, and 9 bases stayed unmatched. The CDR3 is made up of 15 amino acids. The CDR3 is CASSFEAGGKSEAFF. As DNA, the CDR3 is TGTGCCAGCAGTTTTGAGGCAGGGGGCAAATCTGAAGCTTTCTTT.

A remark on this clone: Other DNA sequences of this sample code for an identical CDR3. The chain joins TRBV7-9 to TRBJ1-1; no definite D call. V was trimmed by 3 bases and J by 5 bases, leaving 10 bases between them. Germline V lookup: CDR1 SEHNR, CDR2 FQNEAQ (reference sequence). The CDR3 is 13 residues long. The CDR3 protein is CASSLGVGTEAFF. The CDR3 region has the DNA TGTGCCAGCAGCTTGGGAGTAGGAACTGAAGCTTTCTTT.

Note on this clone: This sample includes further DNA sequences coding for the same CDR3. The rearrangement links TRBV28 to TRBJ2-3; D ambiguous. V dropped 3 bases and J dropped 1 base, with 5 bases sitting between them. This CDR3 has 13 residues. CDR1 and CDR2 (germline): MDHEN, SYDVKM. CDR3 DNA sequence: TGTGCCAGCAGTTTCACAGGCACAGATACGCAGTATTTT. Protein product: CASSFTGTDTQYF.

The chain couples TRBV11-1 to TRBJ2-7, with TRBD1 matching over 9 bases. CDR3 length: 15 residues. CDR1 is SGHAT and CDR2 is FQDESV in the germline V gene (reference sequence). The V and J ends lost 5 bases and 3 bases, in that order; junction bases with no gene match: 8. The CDR3 region has the DNA TGTGCCAGCAGCCTTTCCGGGACAGGGCTCTACGAGCAGTACTTC. Residues: CASSLSGTGLYEQYF.

The genes are TRBV27 and TRBJ2-1; the D gene is possibly TRBD1 (6 bases). Between the trimmed V and J ends, which lost 3 bases and 7 bases, there was a span of 13 bases. The CDR3 spans 14 residues. Germline loops: CDR1 MNHEY, CDR2 SMNVEV (reference sequence). The CDR3 region is CASSFQGSSNEQFF. In DNA, the CDR3 is TGTGCCAGCAGTTTCCAGGGGTCCTCAAATGAGCAGTTCTTC.

The gene calls are TRBV6-1 and TRBJ2-4; D assignment may be TRBD1 or TRBD2 (5 bases each). CDR3 length: 14 residues. Per the germline V gene, CDR1 is MNHNS and CDR2 is SASEGT. The ends were cut back, 10 bases at V and 5 bases at J, with 18 bases in the middle. The CDR3 sequence: CATLKGELENIQYF. CDR3 in DNA: TGTGCCACTCTCAAAGGGGAGCTTGAAAACATTCAGTACTTC.

This chain joins TRBV19 and TRBJ2-7; D call uncertain. Trimming cost V 3 bases and J 2 bases, with 5 bases left between them. This CDR3 is 12 amino acids long. The germline V gene encodes CDR1 LNHDA and CDR2 SQIVND (reference sequence). The CDR3 nucleotides read TGTGCCAGTAGTATCGGACCCTACGAGCAGTACTTC. It encodes CASSIGPYEQYF.

Points on this clone: At the DNA level, this CDR3 is encoded by other sequences in the same sample as well. The chain recombines TRBV27 with TRBJ2-7, with 8 bases aligning to TRBD2. CDR1 and CDR2 (germline): MNHEY, SMNVEV (reference sequence). The CDR3 is 13 amino acids. V trimming: 2 bases; J trimming: 4 bases; junction bases outside the gene matches: 1. CDR3 DNA sequence: TGTGCCAGCAGTTTAAGCGGGAGTTACGAGCAGTACTTC. It specifies CASSLSGSYEQYF.

V gene TRBV5-1 combines with J gene TRBJ2-7; unclear D gene. V was shortened by 4 bases and J by 3 bases, with 17 bases between the two germline ends. Germline CDR1 is SGHRS and CDR2 is YFSETQ. The CDR3 has 15 amino acids. For the CDR3, the DNA is TGCGCCAGCAGCCCGAGACCCGAAGGGATCTACGAGCAGTACTTC. Translation gives CASSPRPEGIYEQYF.

In its sample, this clone was seen once. The chain combines TRBV2 with TRBJ2-6; D gene ambiguous. Germline V gene data show CDR1 as SNHLY and CDR2 as FYNNEI. V was shortened by 8 bases and J by 1 base, with 6 bases between the two germline ends. The CDR3 contains 13 residues. The chain's CDR3 is CASLGSGANVLTF. The CDR3 DNA follows: TGTGCCAGCTTGGGTTCTGGGGCCAACGTCCTGACTTTC.

The table lists this clone with a few counts. The rearrangement links TRBV4-1 to TRBJ2-7, with D maybe TRBD2 (6 bases). The CDR3 loop spans 16 amino acids. The germline V gene encodes CDR1 MGHRA and CDR2 YSYEKL. The V end was cut by 0 bases, the J end by 1 base, with 13 bases between. CDR3 in amino acids: CASSQERDETSYEQYF. The DNA for the CDR3 is TGCGCCAGCAGCCAAGAGCGGGACGAGACATCCTACGAGCAGTACTTC.

This clone has only one observation. This chain links TRBV6-1 with TRBJ1-2; 9 bases line up with TRBD1. CDR1 and CDR2 from the germline V gene are MNHNS and SASEGT. With V trimmed by 4 bases and J by 4 bases, 7 bases remained unmatched. The CDR3 extends over 15 amino acids. CDR3 nucleotide sequence: TGTGCCAGCAGTGCCACCGGGACAGGGTCCTATGGCTACACCTTC. Protein sequence: CASSATGTGSYGYTF.

The chain joins TRBV30 to TRBJ2-7, with TRBD2 matching 9 bases. The CDR3 runs 14 residues. CDR1 is GTSNPN, CDR2 SVGIG, per germline (reference sequence). The ends lost 1 base at V and 2 bases at J; junction bases unmatched: 3. The CDR3 DNA reads as TGTGCCTGGAGTGGGCTAGCGGGGACCTACGAGCAGTACTTC. Its translation: CAWSGLAGTYEQYF.

The chain carries TRBV7-2 and TRBJ1-1, with TRBD1 matching over 7 bases. Germline V CDR1 and CDR2: SGHTA, FQGNSA. V shed 5 bases and J 0 bases; nucleotides not matched to a gene: 9. The CDR3 length is 16 residues. CDR3 in amino acids: CASSPGGGYMNTEAFF. CDR3 in DNA: TGTGCCAGCAGCCCAGGGGGGGGCTACATGAACACTGAAGCTTTCTTT. The variable domain in full, completed from reference TRBV7-2 and TRBJ1-1, reads GAGVSQSPSNKVTEKGKDVELRCDPISGHTALYWYRQSLGQGLEFLIYFQGNSAPDKSGLPSDRFSAERTGGSVSTLTIQRTQQEDSAVYLCASSPGGGYMNTEAFFGQGTRLTVV.

This rearrangement joins TRBV4-1 to TRBJ2-1; TRBD1 matches at 8 bases. Germline CDR1 is MGHRA and CDR2 is YSYEKL. Trimming removed 5 bases from V and 4 bases from J; junction bases left unmatched: 10. This CDR3 comprises 16 residues. CDR3 amino acids: CASSKDRDLTYNEQFF. The CDR3 bases are TGCGCCAGCAGCAAGGACAGGGATCTTACTTACAATGAGCAGTTCTTC.

The rearrangement links TRBV19 to TRBJ2-2; maybe TRBD2 (6 bases). V was trimmed by 2 bases and J by 5 bases, leaving 18 bases between them. Germline CDR1 and CDR2: LNHDA and SQIVND (reference sequence). The CDR3 length is 17 residues. CDR3 in DNA: TGTGCCAGTAGTATATCGGTGGGAGGCGCCGTAACCGGGGAGCTGTTTTTT. Protein product: CASSISVGGAVTGELFF. Supplemented by reference TRBV19 and TRBJ2-2, the full variable domain reads DGGITQSPKYLFRKEGQNVTLSCEQNLNHDAMYWYRQDPGQGLRLIYYSQIVNDFQKGDIAEGYSVSREKKESFPLTVTSAQKNPTAFYLCASSISVGGAVTGELFFGEGSRLTVL.

V gene TRBV4-3 combines with J gene TRBJ1-3; D possibly corresponds to TRBD1 (6 bases). V dropped 4 bases and J dropped 4 bases, with 17 bases sitting between them. CDR1 and CDR2 (germline): LGHNA, YSLEER. There are 16 residues in the CDR3. The CDR3 coding sequence is TGCGCCAGCAGCCCCTCTACCGGGACAAGAGGAAACACCATATATTTT. This encodes CASSPSTGTRGNTIYF.

The genes are TRBV7-3 and TRBJ2-5, with 8 nucleotides matching TRBD2. The V segment lost 3 bases and the J segment 2 bases; nucleotides outside the gene matches: 2. The V gene's germline CDR1 is SGHTA and CDR2 FQGTGA. The CDR3 spans 14 residues. CDR3 nucleotide sequence: TGTGCCAGCAGCTTGACTAGCGAACAAGAGACCCAGTACTTC. Its translation is CASSLTSEQETQYF.

The gene calls are TRBV19 and TRBJ1-1; tentatively, D is TRBD1 (5 bases). CDR1 and CDR2 (germline): LNHDA, SQIVND (reference sequence). This CDR3 region has 13 residues. Trimming left V 7 bases short and J 0 bases short, with 9 bases between. The CDR3 DNA reads as TGTGCCAGTAAAGGCAGGGTGAACACTGAAGCTTTCTTT. It encodes CASKGRVNTEAFF.

The rearrangement links TRBV19 to TRBJ2-7, with D uncertain. Trimming shortened V by 5 bases and J by 0 bases, and 5 bases separated the two germline ends. The CDR3 consists of 12 residues. Germline V gene sequence: CDR1 LNHDA, CDR2 SQIVND (reference sequence). CDR3 loop: CASSPTSYEQYF. The CDR3 DNA follows: TGTGCCAGTAGTCCGACCTCCTACGAGCAGTACTTC.

The V call is TRBV4-1, the J call TRBJ1-1, with 7 nucleotides matching TRBD1. The CDR3 length is 16 residues. The V gene's germline CDR1 is MGHRA and CDR2 YSYEKL. The V segment lost 0 bases and the J segment 3 bases; nucleotides outside the gene matches: 7. This chain's CDR3 is CASSQDRGVGDTEAFF. DNA of the CDR3: TGCGCCAGCAGCCAAGACAGGGGGGTCGGGGACACTGAAGCTTTCTTT.

As DNA, the CDR3 is TGTGCCAGCAGCTTAGGAGGGGACAGTACCCTCTACGAGCAGTACTTC. This encodes CASSLGGDSTLYEQYF. The chain employs TRBV7-9 and TRBJ2-7; TRBD1 matches 7 bases. CDR1 is SEHNR and CDR2 is FQNEAQ in the germline V gene (reference sequence). V shed 1 base, J shed 3 bases, and the junction held 9 bases outside the gene matches. The CDR3 consists of 16 residues.

The CDR3, as DNA: TGTGCTAGTGGACCCGCAGCGGGAGGTGAGCAGTTCTTC. Translation gives CASGPAAGGEQFF. This chain links TRBV12-5 with TRBJ2-1; 9 bases agree with TRBD2. Germline trimming cut 6 bases from V and 9 bases from J; bases unmatched to any gene: 6. The CDR3 spans 13 residues. The germline V gene encodes CDR1 LGHNT and CDR2 FRNRAP.

The chain recombines TRBV5-4 with TRBJ1-3, with 9 bases identical to TRBD1. Germline assignment: CDR1 SGHNT and CDR2 YYREEE (reference sequence). Germline trimming cut 4 bases from V and 2 bases from J; bases unmatched to any gene: 4. The CDR3 is made up of 15 amino acids. As DNA, the CDR3 is TGTGCCAGCAGCCCGGGACAGGGCCCTGGAAACACCATATATTTT. Translation gives CASSPGQGPGNTIYF.

The CDR3 protein is CASGAIAGNEQFF. Written as DNA, the CDR3 is TGCGCCAGCGGTGCAATAGCGGGAAATGAGCAGTTCTTC. The V and J genes are TRBV4-1 and TRBJ2-1; 8 bases line up with TRBD2. The CDR3 runs to 13 residues. CDR1 MGHRA and CDR2 YSYEKL come from the germline V gene. Unmatched junction bases numbered 7, after V lost 8 bases and J lost 7 bases.

This sequence joins TRBV10-3 and TRBJ2-6, with D possibly TRBD1 on 5 matching bases. Germline loops: CDR1 ENHRY, CDR2 SYGVKD. The length of the CDR3 is 15 residues. V dropped 2 bases and J dropped 2 bases, with 7 bases sitting between them. The CDR3 here is CAISEPGPGANVLTF. Here the CDR3 DNA reads TGTGCCATCAGTGAGCCAGGGCCTGGGGCCAACGTCCTGACTTTC.